The present entry profiles one T cell receptor beta chain with its context. Its specificity is not known. This table comes from immunoSEQ multiplex PCR, and its TCRdb copy is limited to in-frame clones, with some not included. The sample shows around 3,000 clones, 90% of them seen only once. The V and J ends lost 4 bases and 1 base respectively, with 10 bases between them. The germline V gene has CDR1 SGHTA and CDR2 FQGNSA. There are 14 residues in the CDR3. These data belong to a study of T cells and copy number aberrations in small-cell lung cancer. Study-wide results and limits: The tissue was entirely formalin-fixed and paraffin-embedded, which is known to produce sequencing artifacts.

All donors had upfront surgery, without preoperative chemotherapy or radiotherapy, and never received immunotherapy. Each donor had smoking or heavy second-hand smoke exposure. The sequence derives from a man aged 50-59 years with small cell lung cancer. The sequencing input was normal tissue next to the tumor. The rearrangement joins TRBV7-2 to TRBJ1-2; tentatively, D is TRBD1 (5 bases). CDR3 protein: CASSSLGDNYGYTF. For the CDR3, the DNA is TGTGCCAGCAGCTCCTTGGGGGATAACTATGGCTACACCTTC.